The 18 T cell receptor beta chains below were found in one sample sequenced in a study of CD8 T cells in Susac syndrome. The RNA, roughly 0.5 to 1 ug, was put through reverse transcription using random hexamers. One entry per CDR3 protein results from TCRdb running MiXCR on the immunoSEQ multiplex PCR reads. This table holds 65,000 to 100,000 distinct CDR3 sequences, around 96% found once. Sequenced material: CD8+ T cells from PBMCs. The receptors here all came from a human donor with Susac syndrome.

CDR3 loop: CASSPTIGSKGEGPRTDTQYF. In DNA form, the CDR3 reads TGTGCCAGCAGCCCGACAATTGGCAGCAAGGGAGAAGGACCACGCACAGATACGCAGTATTTT. The rearrangement uses TRBV11-1 and TRBJ2-3; the D gene is possibly TRBD2 (5 bases). From germline, CDR1 is SGHAT and CDR2 FQDESV (reference sequence). This CDR3 is 21 amino acids long. The V gene lost 5 bases and the J gene lost 1 base, with 31 bases spanning the gap.

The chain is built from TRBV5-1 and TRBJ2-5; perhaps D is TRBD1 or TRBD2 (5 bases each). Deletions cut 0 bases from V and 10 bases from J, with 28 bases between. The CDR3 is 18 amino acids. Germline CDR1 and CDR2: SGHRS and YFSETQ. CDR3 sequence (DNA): TGCGCCAGCAGCTTGGGGGGCCTAATCCCGGGACCCATTCTGAACCAGTACTTC. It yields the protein CASSLGGLIPGPILNQYF. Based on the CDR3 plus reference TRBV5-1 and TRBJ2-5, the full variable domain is KAGVTQTPRYLIKTRGQQVTLSCSPISGHRSVSWYQQTPGQGLQFLFEYFSETQRNKGNFPGRFSGRQFSNSRSEMNVSTLELGDSALYLCASSLGGLIPGPILNQYFGPGTRLLVL.

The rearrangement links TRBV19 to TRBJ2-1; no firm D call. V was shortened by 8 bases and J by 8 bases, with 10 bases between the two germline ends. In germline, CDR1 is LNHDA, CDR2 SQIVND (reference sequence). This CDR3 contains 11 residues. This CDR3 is CASRWADEQFF. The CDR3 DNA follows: TGTGCCAGTCGGTGGGCGGATGAGCAGTTCTTC.

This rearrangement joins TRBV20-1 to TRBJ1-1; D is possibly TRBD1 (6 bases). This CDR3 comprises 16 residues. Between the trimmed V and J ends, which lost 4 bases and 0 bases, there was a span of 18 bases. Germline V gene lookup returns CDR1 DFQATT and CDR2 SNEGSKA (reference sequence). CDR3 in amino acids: CSATVLRGAMNTEAFF. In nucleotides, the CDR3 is TGCAGTGCTACTGTATTGAGGGGGGCGATGAACACTGAAGCTTTCTTT.

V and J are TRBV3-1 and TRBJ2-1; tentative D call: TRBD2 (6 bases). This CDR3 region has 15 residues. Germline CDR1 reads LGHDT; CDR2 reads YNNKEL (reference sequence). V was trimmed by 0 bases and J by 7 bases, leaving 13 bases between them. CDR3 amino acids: CASSQDTSLLNEQFF. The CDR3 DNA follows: TGTGCCAGCAGCCAAGATACTAGCCTCCTGAATGAGCAGTTCTTC.

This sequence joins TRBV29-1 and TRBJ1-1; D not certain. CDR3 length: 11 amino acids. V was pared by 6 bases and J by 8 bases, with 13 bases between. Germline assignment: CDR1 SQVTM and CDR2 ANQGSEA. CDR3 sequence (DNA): TGCAGCGTCGGAATGACGGTGGAAGCTTTCTTT. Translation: CSVGMTVEAFF.

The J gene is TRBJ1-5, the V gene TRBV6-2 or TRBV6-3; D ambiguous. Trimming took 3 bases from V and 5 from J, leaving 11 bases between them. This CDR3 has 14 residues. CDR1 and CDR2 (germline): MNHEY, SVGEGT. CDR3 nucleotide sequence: TGTGCCAGCAGTTATGAGGACTCATATCAGCCCCAGCATTTT. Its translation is CASSYEDSYQPQHF.

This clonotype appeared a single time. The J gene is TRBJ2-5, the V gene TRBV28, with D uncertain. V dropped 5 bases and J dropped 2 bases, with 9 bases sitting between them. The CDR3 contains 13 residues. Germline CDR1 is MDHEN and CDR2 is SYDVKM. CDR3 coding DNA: TGTGCCAGCAGTCGGGCATCTCAAGAGACCCAGTACTTC. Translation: CASSRASQETQYF.

Here the CDR3 reads CASSDYGSTDTQYF. CDR3 in DNA: TGTGCCAGCAGTGACTACGGGAGCACAGATACGCAGTATTTT. The rearrangement links TRBV2 to TRBJ2-3; the D is unclear. The ends were cut back, 3 bases at V and 0 bases at J, with 7 bases in the middle. The CDR3 totals 14 residues. The germline gives CDR1 SNHLY, CDR2 FYNNEI.

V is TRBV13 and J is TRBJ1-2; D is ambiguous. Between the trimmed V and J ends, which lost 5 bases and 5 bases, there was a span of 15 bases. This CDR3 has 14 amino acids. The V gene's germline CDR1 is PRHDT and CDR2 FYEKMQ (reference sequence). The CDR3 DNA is TGTGCCAGCAGCCCGGGGAGCCGGAGTTATGGCTACACCTTC. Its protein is CASSPGSRSYGYTF.

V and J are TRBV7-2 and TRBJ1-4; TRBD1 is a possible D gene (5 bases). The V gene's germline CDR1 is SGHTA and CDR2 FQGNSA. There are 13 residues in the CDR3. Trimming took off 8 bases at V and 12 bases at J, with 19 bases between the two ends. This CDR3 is CASGLRGELELFF. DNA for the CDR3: TGTGCCAGCGGCCTACGGGGGGAGTTAGAACTGTTTTTT.

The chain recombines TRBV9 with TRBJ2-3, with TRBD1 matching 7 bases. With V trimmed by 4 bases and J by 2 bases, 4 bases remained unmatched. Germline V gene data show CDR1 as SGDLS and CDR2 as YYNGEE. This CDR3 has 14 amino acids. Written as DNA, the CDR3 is TGTGCCAGCAGCCTAGGGACAGTCACAGATACGCAGTATTTT. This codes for CASSLGTVTDTQYF.

DNA for the CDR3: TGCGCCAGCAGCCCGGGACAGGGCCTCTACGAGCAGTACGTC. Protein sequence: CASSPGQGLYEQYV. The V and J genes are TRBV4-1 and TRBJ2-7; TRBD1 agrees at 9 bases. The length of the CDR3 is 14 residues. CDR1 is MGHRA, CDR2 YSYEKL, per germline. J gave up 3 bases and V 4 bases, and 4 bases lay outside the gene matches.

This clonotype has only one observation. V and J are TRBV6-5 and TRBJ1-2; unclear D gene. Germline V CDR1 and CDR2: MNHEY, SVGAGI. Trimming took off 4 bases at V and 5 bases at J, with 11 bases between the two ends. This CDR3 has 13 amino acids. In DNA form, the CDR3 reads TGTGCCAGCAGTTCGGGGTCTGGGTATGGCTACACCTTC. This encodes CASSSGSGYGYTF.

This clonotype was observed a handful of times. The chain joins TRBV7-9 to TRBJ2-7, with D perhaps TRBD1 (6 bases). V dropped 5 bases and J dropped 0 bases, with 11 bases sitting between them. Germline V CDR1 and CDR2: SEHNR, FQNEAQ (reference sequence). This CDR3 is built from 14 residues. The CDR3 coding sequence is TGTGCCAGCAGCCCGCGACAGGACTCCTACGAGCAGTACTTC. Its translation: CASSPRQDSYEQYF.

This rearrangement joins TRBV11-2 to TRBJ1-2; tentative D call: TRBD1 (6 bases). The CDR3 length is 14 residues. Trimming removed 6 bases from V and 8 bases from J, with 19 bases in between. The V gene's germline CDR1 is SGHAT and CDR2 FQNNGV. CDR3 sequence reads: CASSAIAEGDGYTF. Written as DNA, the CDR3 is TGTGCCAGCAGTGCCATTGCCGAGGGGGACGGCTACACCTTC.

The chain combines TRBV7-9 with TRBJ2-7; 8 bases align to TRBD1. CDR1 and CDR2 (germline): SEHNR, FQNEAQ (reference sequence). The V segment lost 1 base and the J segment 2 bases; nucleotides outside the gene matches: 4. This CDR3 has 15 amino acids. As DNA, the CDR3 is TGTGCCAGCAGCTTAGAGGACAGGGTTCCCTACGAGCAGTACTTC. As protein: CASSLEDRVPYEQYF.

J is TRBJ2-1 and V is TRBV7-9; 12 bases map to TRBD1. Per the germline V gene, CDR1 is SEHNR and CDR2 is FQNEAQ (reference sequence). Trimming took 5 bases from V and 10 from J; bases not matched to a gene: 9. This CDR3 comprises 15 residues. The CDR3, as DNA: TGTGCCAGCAGCCCAACCGGGACAGGGGGCCAGGAGCAGTTCTTC. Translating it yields CASSPTGTGGQEQFF.